These T cell receptor beta chains were read from a single sample in a study of cytomegalovirus exposure and HLA in healthy donors. TCRdb's table, derived via immunoSEQ multiplex PCR, lists solely in-frame clones and lacks some. The sample shows 150,000 to 200,000 clones, around 73% of them seen only once. The specimen sequenced was PBMCs. Receptors originate from a male donor in good health and CMV-seronegative. CDR3s include the opening cysteine and the closing phenylalanine or tryptophan. The size entry is marked missing in some rows and otherwise reads once, few, many or a size class.

size	J	V	length	CDR3
NA	TRBJ2-3	TRBV5-1	18	CASSLLLAGAKHTDTQYF
NA	TRBJ1-6	TRBV28	15	CASSFGQGYNSPLHF
NA	TRBJ1-2	TRBV11-2	14	CASTLGSGVGGYTF
NA	TRBJ1-5	TRBV6-1	15	CASSEFGRVDQPQHF
NA	TRBJ2-1	TRBV7-9	17	CASSFRPLAGANNEQFF
NA	TRBJ1-2	TRBV6-6	14	CASRPGTGIYGYTF
once	TRBJ1-4	TRBV7-8	17	CASSPRRDRGGSEKLFF
few	TRBJ1-1	TRBV5-5	15	CASSVKDRINTEAFF
NA	TRBJ2-1	TRBV29-1	14	CSAHGRGGSNEQFF
NA	TRBJ1-1	TRBV10-3	16	CAIRDWDSGANTEAFF
NA	TRBJ2-3	TRBV5-1	17	CASSLAEASGREGTQYF
NA	NA	TRBV5-4	13	CASSKTSPHEQYF
NA	TRBJ1-5	TRBV29-1	13	CSVEEGGNQPQHF
NA	TRBJ2-7	TRBV5-1	13	CASSYHTGGEQYF
once	TRBJ1-1	TRBV6-1	15	CASSARTGMNTEAFF
NA	TRBJ2-7	TRBV10-3	14	CAISESTGSYEQYF
once	TRBJ2-1	TRBV11-2	16	CASSLGTSGRGGEQFF
NA	TRBJ1-4	TRBV27	14	CASSLDRVREKLFF
NA	TRBJ1-2	TRBV6-5	15	CASSRPGQGAYGYTF
NA	TRBJ2-2	TRBV27	14	CASSGTGEAGELFF
NA	TRBJ1-1	TRBV4-1	14	CASSQDSVNTEAFF
NA	TRBJ2-1	TRBV7-2	16	CASSLEGLAGQNEQFF
NA	TRBJ2-3	TRBV27	19	CASTFSGTGATLSTDTQYF
few	TRBJ1-4	TRBV30	14	CAWMGAGGREKLFF
NA	TRBJ1-5	TRBV7-2	15	CASSPTAGGYQPQHF
NA	TRBJ1-6	TRBV5-4	15	CASSLGQGQPSPLHF
few	TRBJ2-3	TRBV29-1	14	CSVEGRMVADTQYF
NA	TRBJ2-7	TRBV5-1	14	CASSPGQGLHEQYF
NA	TRBJ2-1	TRBV11-2	15	CASSFGSATGNEQFF
NA	TRBJ1-2	TRBV6-1	16	CASSEAAGGAGYGYTF
NA	TRBJ2-1	TRBV7-3	15	CASSSLAGGNNEQFF
NA	TRBJ2-7	TRBV5-1	13	CASSLGGGDEQYF
few	TRBJ1-3	TRBV7-9	16	CASSPSGTGSRNTIYF